This T cell receptor beta chain emerged from a study of blood T cell repertoires in COVID-19. Study details: Samples taken during acute and convalescent COVID-19 were collected in the United States, Italy and Spain.

In the authors' methods: Reference gene primer amplification in the assay estimated nucleated cell counts. Using immunoSEQ multiplex PCR, the repertoire was profiled, and TCRdb retains in-frame clones only, with some absent. V, J and clone size reflect that table, while D and trimming were determined from the DNA. Of about 160,000 clones listed, over 65% are singletons. This clone was seen just once. Germline V CDR1 and CDR2: LNHDA, SQIVND (reference sequence). With 8 bases removed from V and 6 bases from J, the gap between germline ends came to 16 bases. The CDR3 totals 13 residues. The V and J genes are TRBV19 and TRBJ2-5, with a weak D call TRBD1 (6 bases). Sample: peripheral blood. This receptor was taken from a man in his 60s with acute or convalescent COVID-19. This CDR3 reads CASADTGYQTQYF. DNA for the CDR3: TGTGCCAGTGCTGATACAGGGTACCAGACCCAGTACTTC.